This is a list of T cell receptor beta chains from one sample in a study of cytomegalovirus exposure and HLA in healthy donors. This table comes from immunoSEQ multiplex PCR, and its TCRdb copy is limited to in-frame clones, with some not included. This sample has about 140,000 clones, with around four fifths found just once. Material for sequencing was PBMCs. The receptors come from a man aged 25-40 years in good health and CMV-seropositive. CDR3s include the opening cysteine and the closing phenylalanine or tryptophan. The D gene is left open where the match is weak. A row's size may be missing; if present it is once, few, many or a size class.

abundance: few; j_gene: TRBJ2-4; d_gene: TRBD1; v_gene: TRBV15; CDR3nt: TGTGCCACCAGCAGAGGACAGGGGCAAAACATTCAGTACTTC; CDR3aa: CATSRGQGQNIQYF
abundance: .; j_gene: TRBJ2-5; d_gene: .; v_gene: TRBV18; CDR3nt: TGTGCCAGCTCACCACAGGAGGAGACCCAGTACTTC; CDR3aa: CASSPQEETQYF
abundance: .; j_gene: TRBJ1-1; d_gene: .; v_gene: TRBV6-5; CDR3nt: TGTGCCACCACAAGGGAGGGGAACACTGAAGCTTTCTTT; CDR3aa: CATTREGNTEAFF
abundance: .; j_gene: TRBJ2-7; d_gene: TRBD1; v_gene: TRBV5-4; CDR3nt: TGTGCCAGCAGCCGTGACAGGGGAGGAGGCGAGCAGTACTTC; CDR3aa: CASSRDRGGGEQYF
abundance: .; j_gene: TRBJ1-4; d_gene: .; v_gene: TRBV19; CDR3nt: TGTGCCAGTACCGGGAGTAACAATGAAAAACTGTTTTTT; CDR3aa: CASTGSNNEKLFF
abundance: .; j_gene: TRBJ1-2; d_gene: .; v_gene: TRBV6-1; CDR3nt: TGTGCCAGCACCCAAGACAGCGACTATGGCTACACCTTC; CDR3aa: CASTQDSDYGYTF
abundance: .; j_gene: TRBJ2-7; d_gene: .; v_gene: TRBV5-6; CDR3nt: TGTGCCAGCAGCTTGGCCGCGGGTGCCTACGAGCAGTACTTC; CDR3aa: CASSLAAGAYEQYF
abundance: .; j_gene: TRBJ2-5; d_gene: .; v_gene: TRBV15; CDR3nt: TGTGCCACCAGCAGAGATAGCAGACCGTACCAAGAGACCCAGTACTTC; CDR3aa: CATSRDSRPYQETQYF
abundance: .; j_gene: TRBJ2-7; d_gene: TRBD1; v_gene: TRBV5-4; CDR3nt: TGTGCCAGCAGCACGAGACAGGGGACCTACGAGCAGTACTTC; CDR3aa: CASSTRQGTYEQYF
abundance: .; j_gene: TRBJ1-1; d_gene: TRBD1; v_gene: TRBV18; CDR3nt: TGTGCCAGCTCACCACCGAAGGGGGCTTTCGTCACTGAAGCTTTCTTT; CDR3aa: CASSPPKGAFVTEAFF
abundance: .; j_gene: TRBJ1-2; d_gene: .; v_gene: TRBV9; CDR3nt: TGTGCCAGCAGCGCACGACCGACTATAGACTATGGCTACACCTTC; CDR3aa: CASSARPTIDYGYTF
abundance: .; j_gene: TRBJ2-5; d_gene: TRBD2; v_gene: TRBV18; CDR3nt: TGTGCCAGCTCACCCGTTCGACTAGCGGGAGGCCTGGAGACCCAGTACTTC; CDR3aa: CASSPVRLAGGLETQYF
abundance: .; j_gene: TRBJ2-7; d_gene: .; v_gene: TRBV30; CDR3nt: TGTGCCTGGAGTGTACTGGGCAGGGGCTCCTACGAGCAGTACTTC; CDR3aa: CAWSVLGRGSYEQYF
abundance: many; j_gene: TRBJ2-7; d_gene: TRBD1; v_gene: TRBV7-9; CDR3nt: TGTGCCAGCAGCGCGACGGGACAGGGAATTGGCTACGAGCAGTACTTC; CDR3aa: CASSATGQGIGYEQYF
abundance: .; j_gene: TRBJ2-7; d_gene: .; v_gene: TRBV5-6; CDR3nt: TGTGCCAGCAGCTTGGGCGGGGTCTCCTACGAGCAGTACTTC; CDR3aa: CASSLGGVSYEQYF
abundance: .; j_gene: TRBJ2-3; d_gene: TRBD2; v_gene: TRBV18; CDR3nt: TGTGCCAGTCAACCCCTAGCGGGTAGCACAGATACGCAGTATTTT; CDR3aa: CASQPLAGSTDTQYF
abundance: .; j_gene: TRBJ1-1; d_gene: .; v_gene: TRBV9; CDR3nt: TGTGCCAGCAGCGCCACGGTGAACACTGAAGCTTTCTTT; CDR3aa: CASSATVNTEAFF
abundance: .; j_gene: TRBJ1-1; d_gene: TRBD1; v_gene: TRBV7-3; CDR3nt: TGTGCCAGCAGCGAAACAGGGGGTCCAGGGGACACTGAAGCTTTCTTT; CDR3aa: CASSETGGPGDTEAFF
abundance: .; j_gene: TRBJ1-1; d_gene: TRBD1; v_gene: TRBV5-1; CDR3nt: TGCGCCAGCAGCCCGGGACAGGGGGGAACTGAAGCTTTCTTT; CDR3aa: CASSPGQGGTEAFF
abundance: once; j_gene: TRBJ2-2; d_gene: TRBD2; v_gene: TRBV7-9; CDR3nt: TGTGCCAGCAGCTTAACTAGCGGGGGGTATGGCACCGGGGAGCTGTTTTTT; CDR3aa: CASSLTSGGYGTGELFF
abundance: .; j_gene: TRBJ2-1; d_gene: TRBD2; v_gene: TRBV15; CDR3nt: TGTGCCACCAGCGACGGCCTAGCGGGAGGCCGGGAGTTCTTC; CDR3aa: CATSDGLAGGREFF
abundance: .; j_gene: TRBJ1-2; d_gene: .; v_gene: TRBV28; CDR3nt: TGTGCCAGCAGTCAATCCGCCAAGTCTATCCGTGGCTACACCTTC; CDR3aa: CASSQSAKSIRGYTF
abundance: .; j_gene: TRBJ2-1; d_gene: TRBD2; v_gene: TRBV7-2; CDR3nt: TGTGCCAGCAGCTTAGGCGGACTAGCGGCCAATGAGCAGTTCTTC; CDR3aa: CASSLGGLAANEQFF
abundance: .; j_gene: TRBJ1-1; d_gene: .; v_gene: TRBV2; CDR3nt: TGTGCCAGCAGTACGGTTTTGAACACTGAAGCTTTCTTT; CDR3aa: CASSTVLNTEAFF
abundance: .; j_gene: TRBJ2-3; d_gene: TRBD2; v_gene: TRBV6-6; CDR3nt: TGTGCCAGCAGTTTGAGCGGGATTTTAACAGATACGCAGTATTTT; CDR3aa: CASSLSGILTDTQYF
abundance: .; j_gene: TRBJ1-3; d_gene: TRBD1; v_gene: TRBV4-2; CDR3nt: TGTGCCAGCAGCCACACCGACAGGGTTGGAAACACCATATATTTT; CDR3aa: CASSHTDRVGNTIYF
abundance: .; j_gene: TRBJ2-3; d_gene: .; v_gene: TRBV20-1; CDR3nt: TGCAGTGCTGGGGTAGCGAATACGCAGTATTTT; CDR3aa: CSAGVANTQYF
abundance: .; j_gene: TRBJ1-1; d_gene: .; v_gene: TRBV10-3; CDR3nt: TGTGCCATCAGTGAGGGGGGGGGTACTGAAGCTTTCTTT; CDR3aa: CAISEGGGTEAFF
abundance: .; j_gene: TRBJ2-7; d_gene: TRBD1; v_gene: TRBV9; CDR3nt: TGTGCCAGCAGCGGACAGGGGACGGGTTCCTACGAGCAGTACTTC; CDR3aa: CASSGQGTGSYEQYF
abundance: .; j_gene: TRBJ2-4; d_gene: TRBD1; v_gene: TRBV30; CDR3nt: TGTGCCTGGAGTCCAGTGGACAGGGAGGTCGTAGCCAAAAACATTCAGTACTTC; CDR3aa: CAWSPVDREVVAKNIQYF
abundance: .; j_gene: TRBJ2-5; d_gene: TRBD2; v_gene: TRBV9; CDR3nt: TGTGCCAGCAGCTTCCGGACTAGCGAAGAGACCCAGTACTTC; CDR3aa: CASSFRTSEETQYF
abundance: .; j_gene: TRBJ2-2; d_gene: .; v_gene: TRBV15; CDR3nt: TGTGCCACCAGCAGAGGAGGAAGCGGATCGAACACCGGGGAGCTGTTTTTT; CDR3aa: CATSRGGSGSNTGELFF